A selection of T cell receptor beta chains follows, all from one sample in a study of OX40 agonist ivuxolimab in advanced cancers. Data came from immunoSEQ multiplex PCR; TCRdb stores just in-frame clones and leaves some out. The sample has 25,000 to 40,000 clones, around 83% seen once. Sequenced here: CD4+ or CD8+ T cells sorted from blood, sampled in a trial of the OX40 agonist ivuxolimab. Receptor source: an adult with an advanced solid tumor such as melanoma, head and neck, liver or kidney cancer. Both conserved end residues are part of each CDR3. The D gene is left open where the match is weak. Size values are once, few and many counts, or a class for expanded clones, and some rows have none.

size	D	V	J	CDR3	DNA
-	TRBD1	TRBV4-1	TRBJ2-3	CASSQSGPGTGGTTSTDTQYF	TGCGCCAGCAGCCAAAGTGGCCCTGGGACAGGGGGCACTACTAGCACAGATACGCAGTATTTT
-	-	TRBV27	TRBJ2-2	CASSPSTGELFF	TGTGCCAGCAGTCCTTCGACCGGGGAGCTGTTTTTT
-	-	TRBV7-9	TRBJ2-7	CASSLASVYEQYF	TGTGCCAGCAGCTTAGCGAGCGTCTACGAGCAGTACTTC
-	-	TRBV4-3	TRBJ1-1	CASSQVRENTEAFF	TGCGCCAGCAGCCAAGTAAGGGAGAACACTGAAGCTTTCTTT
once	TRBD2	TRBV6-5	TRBJ2-7	CASSYSGLAIYEQYF	TGTGCCAGCAGTTACTCGGGACTAGCGATCTACGAGCAGTACTTC
-	-	TRBV2	TRBJ2-1	CATIAASSYNEQFF	TGTGCCACCATAGCGGCAAGCTCCTACAATGAGCAGTTCTTC
-	-	TRBV6-5	TRBJ2-7	CASSSRGAAYEQYF	TGTGCCAGCAGTTCGAGGGGCGCGGCCTACGAGCAGTACTTC
-	TRBD1	TRBV5-6	TRBJ2-3	CASSAGGTGGPLDTQYF	TGTGCCAGCAGCGCGGGCGGGACAGGGGGACCTCTGGATACGCAGTATTTT
once	-	TRBV27	TRBJ2-7	CASSDATAYEQYF	TGTGCCAGCAGCGACGCGACAGCCTACGAGCAGTACTTC
-	-	TRBV15	TRBJ1-1	CATSRDGVNTEAFF	TGTGCCACCAGCAGAGATGGGGTGAACACTGAAGCTTTCTTT
-	-	TRBV7-9	TRBJ2-2	CASSSRPTPGSPESGELFF	TGTGCCAGCAGCTCAAGGCCAACCCCCGGGTCTCCGGAATCCGGGGAGCTGTTTTTT
few	TRBD1	TRBV6-6	TRBJ1-6	CASSDRENSPLHF	TGTGCCAGCAGTGACAGGGAGAATTCACCCCTCCACTTT
-	TRBD1	TRBV5-1	TRBJ1-1	CASSLYRGGSTEAFF	TGCGCCAGCAGCTTATACAGGGGTGGGAGCACTGAAGCTTTCTTT
-	TRBD2	TRBV19	TRBJ2-7	CAASAGVQGTYEQYF	TGTGCAGCAAGCGCGGGGGTCCAAGGTACATACGAGCAGTACTTC
-	-	TRBV21-1	TRBJ1-2	CASSPRSYGYTF	TGTGCCAGCAGCCCTCGGAGCTATGGCTACACCTTC
-	TRBD2	TRBV4-3	TRBJ2-1	CASSLGRTSLNEQFF	TGCGCCAGCAGCCTAGGGCGGACTAGCCTCAATGAGCAGTTCTTC
-	-	TRBV6-6	TRBJ1-3	CASRGGSAGNTIYF	TGTGCCAGCAGGGGGGGTAGCGCTGGAAACACCATATATTTT
few	TRBD1	TRBV28	TRBJ2-2	CASSLLDRVAGELFF	TGTGCCAGCAGTTTGCTCGACAGGGTAGCCGGGGAGCTGTTTTTT
-	-	TRBV9	TRBJ2-5	CASNTGEGETQYF	TGTGCCAGCAATACAGGGGAGGGGGAGACCCAGTACTTC
-	-	TRBV27	TRBJ1-1	CASSLLGPHTEAFF	TGTGCCAGCAGTTTATTGGGACCGCACACTGAAGCTTTCTTT
-	TRBD1	TRBV6-6	TRBJ1-1	CASSLRTGNTEAFF	TGTGCCAGCAGCCTAAGGACAGGGAACACTGAAGCTTTCTTT
-	TRBD1	TRBV28	TRBJ2-7	CASSPGQSYEQYF	TGTGCCAGCAGTCCGGGACAGTCCTACGAGCAGTACTTC
-	TRBD1	TRBV5-1	TRBJ2-1	CASTDRGAYNEQFF	TGCGCCAGCACAGACAGGGGGGCCTACAATGAGCAGTTCTTC
-	-	TRBV6-5	TRBJ2-7	CASSYPRLEQYF	TGTGCCAGCAGTTACCCGAGACTAGAGCAGTACTTC
-	-	TRBV5-4	TRBJ2-7	CASSASRSSYEQYF	TGTGCCAGCAGCGCCTCCCGATCTTCCTACGAGCAGTACTTC
-	-	TRBV25-1	TRBJ2-7	CASSDWDPRVSEQYF	TGTGCCAGCAGTGACTGGGACCCGAGGGTCAGCGAGCAGTACTTC
-	TRBD2	TRBV9	TRBJ2-1	CASGGSSSYNEQFF	TGTGCCAGCGGCGGGAGTAGCTCCTACAATGAGCAGTTCTTC
-	-	TRBV6-1	TRBJ2-7	CASLDGSSYEQYF	TGTGCCAGCCTGGACGGAAGCTCCTACGAGCAGTACTTC
-	-	TRBV28	TRBJ1-1	CASSLTWQGNTEAFF	TGTGCCAGCAGTTTAACGTGGCAGGGGAACACTGAAGCTTTCTTT
-	TRBD1	TRBV5-4	TRBJ1-2	CASSPLKGAGVVYGYTF	TGTGCCAGCAGCCCCCTCAAGGGGGCGGGGGTAGTCTATGGCTACACCTTC
-	TRBD2	TRBV6-1	TRBJ2-3	CASSFLAGRTDTQYF	TGTGCCAGCAGCTTTCTAGCGGGGCGCACAGATACGCAGTATTTT
-	-	TRBV27	TRBJ1-5	CASSSTVNSNQPQHF	TGTGCCAGCAGTAGCACAGTCAATAGCAATCAGCCCCAGCATTTT
-	-	TRBV13	TRBJ1-6	CASSLGGWTGMDNSPLHF	TGTGCCAGCAGCTTAGGGGGTTGGACGGGGATGGACAATTCACCCCTCCACTTT
-	-	TRBV7-9	TRBJ1-5	CASSFTDSNQPQHF	TGTGCCAGCAGCTTCACGGATAGCAATCAGCCCCAGCATTTT
-	TRBD1	TRBV5-1	TRBJ2-3	CASSLEGQGNPTDTQYF	TGCGCCAGCAGCCTGGAGGGACAGGGGAATCCGACAGATACGCAGTATTTT
-	TRBD2	TRBV29-1	TRBJ2-3	CSGGGLDLTDTQYF	TGCAGTGGGGGGGGACTAGACCTCACAGATACGCAGTATTTT
-	TRBD2	TRBV5-6	TRBJ2-2	CASSFSWTSGLNTGELFF	TGTGCCAGCAGCTTTTCGTGGACTAGCGGATTGAACACCGGGGAGCTGTTTTTT
once	-	TRBV11-2	TRBJ2-7	CASSLGPGRPYEQYF	TGTGCCAGCAGCTTGGGACCGGGACGCCCCTACGAGCAGTACTTC
-	-	TRBV19	TRBJ1-5	CASSETGWQPQHF	TGTGCCAGTAGTGAGACAGGTTGGCAGCCCCAGCATTTT
-	TRBD1	TRBV28	TRBJ1-1	CASSPQGIYTEAFF	TGTGCCAGCAGTCCACAGGGGATCTACACTGAAGCTTTCTTT
once	TRBD1	TRBV6-5	TRBJ1-2	CATSSGQGAPWYGYTF	TGTGCCACCAGTTCGGGACAGGGGGCCCCGTGGTATGGCTACACCTTC
-	-	TRBV19	TRBJ2-1	CASSLGGRGFDEQFF	TGTGCCAGTAGCCTCGGCGGACGGGGATTCGATGAGCAGTTCTTC
-	TRBD1	TRBV2	TRBJ1-6	CASSPGQGNSPLHF	TGTGCCAGCAGTCCGGGACAGGGGAATTCACCCCTCCACTTT
-	TRBD1	TRBV7-2	TRBJ2-1	CASSSGTGAHNEQFF	TGTGCCAGCAGCTCCGGGACAGGGGCGCATAATGAGCAGTTCTTC
-	TRBD2	TRBV7-8	TRBJ2-7	CASSLGSSGSGEQYF	TGTGCCAGCAGCTTAGGGTCGAGCGGGAGTGGTGAGCAGTACTTC
-	-	TRBV18	TRBJ2-2	CASSPTGELFF	TGTGCCAGCTCACCCACCGGGGAGCTGTTTTTT
few	-	TRBV6-5	TRBJ1-1	CASSEGENTEAFF	TGTGCCAGCAGTGAAGGGGAGAACACTGAAGCTTTCTTT
-	TRBD1	TRBV7-9	TRBJ2-3	CASSPPPRQGTDTQYF	TGTGCCAGCAGCCCCCCACCGAGACAGGGAACAGATACGCAGTATTTT
-	-	TRBV4-1	TRBJ1-1	CASSPQTWGDTEAFF	TGCGCCAGCAGCCCCCAGACCTGGGGGGACACTGAAGCTTTCTTT
-	-	TRBV2	TRBJ2-1	CASTPEAGLYNEQFF	TGTGCCAGCACCCCGGAGGCCGGACTTTACAATGAGCAGTTCTTC
-	TRBD2	TRBV27	TRBJ2-1	CASSLASGYNEQFF	TGTGCCAGCAGTTTAGCTAGCGGGTACAATGAGCAGTTCTTC